The present T cell receptor beta chain was sequenced within a study of T cells in Graves' hyperthyroidism and ophthalmopathy. Turning to the study itself: Before any treatment, at initial diagnosis, peripheral blood was collected.

The investigators amplified TCR beta CDR3 regions from RNA transcripts. TCR CDR3 regions were first amplified by RT-PCR with HTBI primers. One entry per CDR3 protein, called by TCRdb with MiXCR from the multiplex PCR reads. Among roughly 600,000 distinct CDR3 sequences listed, approximately 14% were seen once. Researchers barred patients who had uncontrolled infection, other autoimmune disease, pregnancy or lactation. General observations from the study: Most thyroid clonotypes expanded above 0.001 appeared in blood too. The model foresaw ophthalmopathy a median approximately 6.1 months prior to onset.

This clonotype was counted many times. What it binds is unknown. Germline CDR1 is ENHRY and CDR2 is SYGVKD. V was shortened by 4 bases and J by 6 bases, with 15 bases between the two germline ends. CDR3 size: 14 residues. The rearrangement joins TRBV10-3 to TRBJ1-2; D may be TRBD1 (5 bases). What was sequenced was blood. The TCR sequence derives from a woman aged 50 to 65 with Graves' ophthalmopathy. CDR3 in amino acids: CAISGVREVNGYTF. CDR3 bases: TGTGCCATCAGTGGAGTCAGGGAAGTCAATGGCTACACCTTC.